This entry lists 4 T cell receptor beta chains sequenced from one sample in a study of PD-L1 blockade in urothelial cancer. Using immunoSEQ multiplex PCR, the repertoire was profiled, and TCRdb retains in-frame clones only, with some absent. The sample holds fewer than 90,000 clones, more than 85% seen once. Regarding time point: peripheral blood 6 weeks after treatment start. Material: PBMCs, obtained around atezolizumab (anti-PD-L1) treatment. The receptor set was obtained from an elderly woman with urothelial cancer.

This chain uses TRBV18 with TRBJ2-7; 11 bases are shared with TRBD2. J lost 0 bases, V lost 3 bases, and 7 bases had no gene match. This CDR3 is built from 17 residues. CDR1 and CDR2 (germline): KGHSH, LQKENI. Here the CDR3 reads CASSPTSGSPFSYEQYF. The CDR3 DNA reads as TGTGCCAGCTCACCCACTAGCGGGAGTCCCTTCTCCTACGAGCAGTACTTC.

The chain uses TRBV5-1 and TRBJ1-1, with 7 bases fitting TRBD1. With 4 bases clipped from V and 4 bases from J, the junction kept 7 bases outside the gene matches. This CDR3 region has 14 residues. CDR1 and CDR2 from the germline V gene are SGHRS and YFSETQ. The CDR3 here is CASSPQTGTTEAFF. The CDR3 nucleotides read TGCGCCAGCAGCCCCCAGACAGGGACCACTGAAGCTTTCTTT. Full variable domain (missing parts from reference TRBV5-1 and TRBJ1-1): KAGVTQTPRYLIKTRGQQVTLSCSPISGHRSVSWYQQTPGQGLQFLFEYFSETQRNKGNFPGRFSGRQFSNSRSEMNVSTLELGDSALYLCASSPQTGTTEAFFGQGTRLTVV.

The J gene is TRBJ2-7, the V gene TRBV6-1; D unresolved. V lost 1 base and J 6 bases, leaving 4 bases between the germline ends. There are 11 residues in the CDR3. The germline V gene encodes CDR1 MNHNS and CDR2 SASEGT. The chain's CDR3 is CASSEGPEQYF. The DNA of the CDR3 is TGTGCCAGCAGTGAAGGGCCCGAGCAGTACTTC.

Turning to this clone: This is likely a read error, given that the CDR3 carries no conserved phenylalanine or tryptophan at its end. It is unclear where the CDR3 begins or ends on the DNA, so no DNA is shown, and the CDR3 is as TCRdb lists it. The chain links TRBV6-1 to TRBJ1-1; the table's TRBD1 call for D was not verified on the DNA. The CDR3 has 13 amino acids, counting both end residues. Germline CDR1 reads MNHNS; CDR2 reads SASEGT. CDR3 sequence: CASSEARQGASDL.